These T cell receptor beta chains were read from a single sample in a study of T cell repertoires in cytomegalovirus infection. MiXCR was run by TCRdb on the reads, yielding one entry per CDR3 protein. Found here are about 900,000 distinct CDR3 sequences, around 30% of them singletons; the top ten hold around an eighth. These receptors' targets are unknown. Sequenced material: cultured CD8+ T cells from PBMCs, taken from culture after CMV antigen stimulation. Receptor source: a human donor in good health (CMV status not recorded). Some clones in this sample may be carry-over from other donors' samples. CDR3s include the opening cysteine and the closing phenylalanine or tryptophan. The order of the fields is J gene, clone size, V gene, D gene, CDR3 DNA, CDR3 protein. A D gene is named only where the DNA matches it firmly. Some rows have no size entry. The others give once, few or many, or a class for an expanded clone.

J: TRBJ2-7
size: -
V: TRBV6-6
D: -
DNA: TGTGCCAGCAGTTCTGACGATCTCACCTACGAGCAGTACTTC
CDR3: CASSSDDLTYEQYF

J: TRBJ1-1
size: -
V: TRBV6-2/TRBV6-3
D: -
DNA: TGTGCCAGCATCGACGCCGGGGTGAACACTGAAGCTTTCTTT
CDR3: CASIDAGVNTEAFF

J: TRBJ2-1
size: few
V: TRBV20-1
D: -
DNA: TGCACCGGGACAAATAGCTACAATGAGCAGTTCTTC
CDR3: CTGTNSYNEQFF

J: TRBJ1-2
size: -
V: TRBV6-8
D: TRBD1
DNA: TGTGCCAGCAGTTACTCGGGACAGGCTAACTATGGCTACACCTTC
CDR3: CASSYSGQANYGYTF

J: TRBJ2-7
size: once
V: TRBV27
D: -
DNA: TGTGCCAGCAAACCAAGCCAGGGCGCCTACGAGCAGTACTTC
CDR3: CASKPSQGAYEQYF

J: TRBJ2-1
size: -
V: TRBV6-4
D: TRBD2
DNA: TGTGCCAGCAGTGACTCCGGACTAGCGGGGGGGCACAATGAGCAGTTCTTC
CDR3: CASSDSGLAGGHNEQFF

J: TRBJ2-3
size: -
V: TRBV28
D: -
DNA: TGTGCCAGCAGTCTCACAGGGTCCCCAGATACGCAGTATTTT
CDR3: CASSLTGSPDTQYF

J: TRBJ1-1
size: -
V: TRBV6-6
D: -
DNA: TGTGCCAGCATTATGACCGGGACCGGAGAGGCTTTCTTT
CDR3: CASIMTGTGEAFF

J: TRBJ2-3
size: few
V: TRBV7-9
D: -
DNA: TGTGCCAGCAGCTTCAGAAGGGGAGACATAAGGTTGTCAGATACGCAGTATTTT
CDR3: CASSFRRGDIRLSDTQYF

J: TRBJ2-5
size: many
V: TRBV7-6
D: TRBD2
DNA: TGTGCCAGCAGCTTAGCCGGGGGGAGCCAAGAGACCCAGTACTTC
CDR3: CASSLAGGSQETQYF

J: TRBJ1-1
size: -
V: TRBV20-1
D: -
DNA: TGCAGTGCTGGTCGGTGGGACAACACTGAAGCTTTCTTT
CDR3: CSAGRWDNTEAFF

J: TRBJ2-3
size: -
V: TRBV27
D: -
DNA: TGTGCCAGCAGTTTATCAAGGCTAGATACGCAGTATTTT
CDR3: CASSLSRLDTQYF

J: TRBJ2-3
size: -
V: TRBV10-3
D: -
DNA: TGTGCCATCAGTGTTTACCGGGACTTGGATGCAGATACGCAGTATTTT
CDR3: CAISVYRDLDADTQYF

J: TRBJ2-5
size: few
V: TRBV6-5
D: -
DNA: TGTGCCAGCAGTTACACACAAACGGGGACCCAGTACTTC
CDR3: CASSYTQTGTQYF

J: TRBJ2-5
size: -
V: TRBV24-1
D: TRBD2
DNA: TGTGCCACCAGTGATTTGATTAATTCTAGCGGGGGCTCACAAACCCAGTACTTC
CDR3: CATSDLINSSGGSQTQYF

J: TRBJ1-2
size: many
V: TRBV12-5
D: TRBD1
DNA: TGTGCTAGTGGTTCCGGGACAGCCTATGGCTACACCTTC
CDR3: CASGSGTAYGYTF

J: TRBJ2-1
size: -
V: TRBV7-6
D: -
DNA: TGTGCCAGCAGCTCGTCAGGTTTCTACAATGAGCAGTTCTTC
CDR3: CASSSSGFYNEQFF

J: TRBJ1-2
size: -
V: TRBV15
D: -
DNA: TGTGCCACCAGCAGAGATTGGAGTGGCTACACCTTC
CDR3: CATSRDWSGYTF

J: TRBJ2-1
size: -
V: TRBV19
D: -
DNA: TGTGCCAGTAGTATCGGTGTAGCGGTGTACAATGAGCAGTTCTTC
CDR3: CASSIGVAVYNEQFF

J: TRBJ2-3
size: many
V: TRBV7-6
D: -
DNA: TGTGCCAGCAGCTTAGGGGCGGGGGCTTATCAAGATACGCAGTATTTT
CDR3: CASSLGAGAYQDTQYF

J: TRBJ1-5
size: -
V: TRBV5-5
D: -
DNA: TGTGCCAGCAGCGTGAATCGGGATAGCAATCAGCCCCAGCATTTT
CDR3: CASSVNRDSNQPQHF

J: TRBJ1-2
size: few
V: TRBV20-1
D: TRBD1
DNA: TGCAGTGCTAGAGGAGCAGGGGGCTTCAATGGCTACACCTTC
CDR3: CSARGAGGFNGYTF

J: TRBJ2-3
size: -
V: TRBV5-1
D: -
DNA: TGCGCCAGCAGCTTGACTAGAGAGGGCACAGATACGCAGTATTTT
CDR3: CASSLTREGTDTQYF

J: TRBJ2-3
size: -
V: TRBV20-1
D: -
DNA: TGCAGTGCTAGAGATCATCGTACTTACCGCACAGATACGCAGTATTTT
CDR3: CSARDHRTYRTDTQYF

J: TRBJ1-4
size: few
V: TRBV6-5
D: -
DNA: TGTGCCAGCAGTTACGAGGGGACTAATGAAAAACTGTTTTTT
CDR3: CASSYEGTNEKLFF

J: TRBJ1-2
size: many
V: TRBV7-8
D: TRBD1
DNA: TGTGCCAGCAGCTCCCCTTCGGGACAGGGGGAGGGTGGCTACACCTTC
CDR3: CASSSPSGQGEGGYTF

J: TRBJ2-5
size: many
V: TRBV19
D: -
DNA: TGTGCCAGTAGTCGGGCTTTCCAAGAGACCCAGTACTTC
CDR3: CASSRAFQETQYF

J: TRBJ1-1
size: -
V: TRBV11-3
D: -
DNA: TGTGCCAGCAGCTTAGATTTCTCAGCGAACACTGAAGCTTTCTTT
CDR3: CASSLDFSANTEAFF

J: TRBJ1-4
size: few
V: TRBV4-3
D: -
DNA: TGCGCCAGCAGCCAAGATCGGAGTGCAACTAATGAAAAACTGTTTTTT
CDR3: CASSQDRSATNEKLFF

J: TRBJ2-1
size: many
V: TRBV28
D: -
DNA: TGTGCCAGCACCACACCACGACAGGACTACAATGAGCAGTTCTTC
CDR3: CASTTPRQDYNEQFF

J: TRBJ2-1
size: -
V: TRBV6-5
D: -
DNA: TGTGCCAGCAGTTACACTACCTACTCCTACAATGAGCAGTTCTTC
CDR3: CASSYTTYSYNEQFF

J: TRBJ1-2
size: many
V: TRBV6-1
D: -
DNA: TGTGCCAGCAGTCCTCTGGGGGGCGGGCATGGCTACACCTTC
CDR3: CASSPLGGGHGYTF

J: TRBJ2-6
size: few
V: TRBV7-9
D: TRBD1
DNA: TGTGCCAGCAGCCCGCACCGGGACAGTATTTTACGTGGGGCCAACGTCCTGACTTTC
CDR3: CASSPHRDSILRGANVLTF

J: TRBJ1-3
size: many
V: TRBV7-6
D: TRBD1
DNA: TGTGCCAGCAGCTTAGGCCGGGACAGGGTAACGGGAAACACCATATATTTT
CDR3: CASSLGRDRVTGNTIYF

J: TRBJ2-1
size: -
V: TRBV7-8
D: -
DNA: TGTGCCAGCAATACCCCTCCCGGGGGTAGCTCCTACAATGAGCAGTTCTTC
CDR3: CASNTPPGGSSYNEQFF

J: TRBJ1-6
size: -
V: TRBV18
D: -
DNA: TGTGCCAGCTCTCCTTTAAGACGACTAAATAATTCACCCCTCCACTTT
CDR3: CASSPLRRLNNSPLHF

J: TRBJ2-5
size: -
V: TRBV12-3/TRBV12-4
D: TRBD2
DNA: TGTGCCAGCAGTATGAGCGGGGGGGCCGAGACCCAGTACTTC
CDR3: CASSMSGGAETQYF

J: TRBJ2-5
size: -
V: TRBV5-3
D: -
DNA: TGTGCCAGAAGCTTGGATCCGGGATCGGACAATATGGAGACCCAGTACTTC
CDR3: CARSLDPGSDNMETQYF

J: TRBJ2-1
size: few
V: TRBV6-2/TRBV6-3
D: -
DNA: TGTGCCAGCAGTTACTCGGACAGCCACAATGAGCAGTTCTTC
CDR3: CASSYSDSHNEQFF

J: TRBJ1-1
size: few
V: TRBV7-6
D: TRBD1
DNA: TGTGCCAGCAGCTTACCGGGACAGGGGTTGCTGAACACTGAAGCTTTCTTT
CDR3: CASSLPGQGLLNTEAFF

J: TRBJ1-2
size: -
V: TRBV4-1
D: -
DNA: TGCGCCAGCAGCCAAGTAGGCGCGGGTAACTATGGCTACACCTTC
CDR3: CASSQVGAGNYGYTF

J: TRBJ1-1
size: -
V: TRBV27
D: -
DNA: TGTGCCAGCAGTTCCGGCAGGTATCGGGAACCTGAAGCTTTCTTT
CDR3: CASSSGRYREPEAFF

J: TRBJ2-1
size: many
V: TRBV7-2
D: TRBD1
DNA: TGTGCCAGCAGCGTCCGGGACAGGGCAATCAATGAGCAGTTCTTC
CDR3: CASSVRDRAINEQFF

J: TRBJ1-2
size: few
V: TRBV7-9
D: TRBD1
DNA: TGTGCCAGCAGCCAGACAGGGGGGACTAACTATGGCTACACCTTC
CDR3: CASSQTGGTNYGYTF

J: TRBJ2-1
size: -
V: TRBV7-7
D: -
DNA: TGTGCTAGCAGCTTAGGAGCCCCGGGAGCCAATGAGCAGTTCTTC
CDR3: CASSLGAPGANEQFF

J: TRBJ2-2
size: -
V: TRBV20-1
D: -
DNA: TGCAGTGCGACGGCGACAGGTGCGAACACCGGGGAGCTGTTTTTT
CDR3: CSATATGANTGELFF

J: TRBJ1-5
size: few
V: TRBV6-1
D: -
DNA: TGTGCCAGCAGGGGAGGGGATCCTCAGCCCCAGCATTTT
CDR3: CASRGGDPQPQHF